This paragraph reports one T cell receptor beta chain. The sample belongs to a study of blood T cell repertoires in COVID-19. Whole-study context: The samples span acute and convalescent COVID-19 from the United States, Italy and Spain. T cells, B-cell-depleted T cells, or PBMCs provided the cDNA or gDNA that served as material.

Trimming pared 0 bases from V and 3 bases from J, leaving 14 bases between. CDR3 size: 16 residues. Germline lookup yields CDR1 MNHEY and CDR2 SVGEGT. Original analysis: Quantification of nucleated cells was approximated via reference gene primer amplification. Sequenced by immunoSEQ multiplex PCR; TCRdb stores in-frame clones only, minus some. V, J and clone size derive from that table, while D and trimming were established from the DNA sequence. Of tens of thousands of clones listed, approximately 92% were seen once; the top ten hold around 8.6%. Sequences were obtained from peripheral blood. The clonotype was recovered from a human donor in a cohort sampled during active COVID-19. V gene TRBV6-2 or TRBV6-3 combines with J gene TRBJ1-1; the D gene is possibly TRBD1 (6 bases). In DNA, the CDR3 is TGTGCCAGCAGTTACTCTAGGGGGATCGGGGACACTGAAGCTTTCTTT. Translating it yields CASSYSRGIGDTEAFF.